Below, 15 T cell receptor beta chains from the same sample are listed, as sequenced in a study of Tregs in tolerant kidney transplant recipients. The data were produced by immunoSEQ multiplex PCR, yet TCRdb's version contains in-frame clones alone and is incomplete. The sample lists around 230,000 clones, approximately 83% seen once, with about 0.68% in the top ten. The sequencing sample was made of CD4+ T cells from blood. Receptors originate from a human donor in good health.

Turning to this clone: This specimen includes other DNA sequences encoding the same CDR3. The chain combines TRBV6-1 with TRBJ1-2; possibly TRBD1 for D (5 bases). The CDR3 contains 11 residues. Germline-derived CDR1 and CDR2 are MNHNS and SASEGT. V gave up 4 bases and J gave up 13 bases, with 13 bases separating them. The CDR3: CASSAGRGRTF. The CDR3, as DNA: TGTGCCAGCAGTGCGGGGCGGGGTCGCACCTTC.

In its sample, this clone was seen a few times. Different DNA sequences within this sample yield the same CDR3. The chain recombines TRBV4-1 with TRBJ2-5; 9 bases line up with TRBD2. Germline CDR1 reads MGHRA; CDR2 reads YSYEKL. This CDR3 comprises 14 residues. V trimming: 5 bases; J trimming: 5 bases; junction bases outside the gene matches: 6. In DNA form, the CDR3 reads TGCGCCAGCAGCTCCACGGCGGGGGGGGAGACCCAGTACTTC. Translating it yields CASSSTAGGETQYF.

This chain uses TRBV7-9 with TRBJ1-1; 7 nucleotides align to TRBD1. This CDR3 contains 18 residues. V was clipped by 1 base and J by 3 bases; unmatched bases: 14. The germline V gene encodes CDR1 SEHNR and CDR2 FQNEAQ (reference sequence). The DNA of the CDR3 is TGTGCCAGCAGCTTAGAGGGCAGGGGGTGGCCTACGGACACTGAAGCTTTCTTT. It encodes CASSLEGRGWPTDTEAFF.

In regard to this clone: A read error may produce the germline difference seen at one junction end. In DNA, the CDR3 is TGCGCCAGCAGATTGGGGAGGACAGGGTCTCCCTACGAGCAGTACTTC. Translating it yields CASRLGRTGSPYEQYF. The V gene is TRBV5-1, the J gene TRBJ2-7; 8 nucleotides match TRBD1. This CDR3 comprises 16 residues. Germline V gene sequence: CDR1 SGHRS, CDR2 YFSETQ.

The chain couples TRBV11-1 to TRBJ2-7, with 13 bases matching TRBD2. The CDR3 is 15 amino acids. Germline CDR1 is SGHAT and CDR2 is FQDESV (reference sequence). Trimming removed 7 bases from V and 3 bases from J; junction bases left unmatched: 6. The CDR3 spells CASNPGLAGVYEQYF. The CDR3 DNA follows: TGTGCCAGCAACCCTGGACTAGCGGGGGTCTACGAGCAGTACTTC.

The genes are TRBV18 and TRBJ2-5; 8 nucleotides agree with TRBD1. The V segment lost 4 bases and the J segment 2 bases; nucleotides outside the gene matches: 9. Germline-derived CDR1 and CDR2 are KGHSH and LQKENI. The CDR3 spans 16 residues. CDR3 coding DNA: TGTGCCAGCTCACTCGAACAGGGGGGCTGGCAAGAGACCCAGTACTTC. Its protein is CASSLEQGGWQETQYF.

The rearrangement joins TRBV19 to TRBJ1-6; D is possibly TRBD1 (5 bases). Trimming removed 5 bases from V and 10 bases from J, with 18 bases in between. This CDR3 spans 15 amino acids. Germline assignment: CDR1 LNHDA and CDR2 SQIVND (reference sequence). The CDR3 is CASSGGLPQGSPLHF. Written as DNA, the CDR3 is TGTGCCAGTAGTGGGGGACTTCCCCAAGGGTCACCCCTCCACTTT. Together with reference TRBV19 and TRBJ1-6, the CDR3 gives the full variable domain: DGGITQSPKYLFRKEGQNVTLSCEQNLNHDAMYWYRQDPGQGLRLIYYSQIVNDFQKGDIAEGYSVSREKKESFPLTVTSAQKNPTAFYLCASSGGLPQGSPLHFGNGTRLTVT.

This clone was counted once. CDR3 coding DNA: TGTGCCAGCAGCTTCGGGACAGGAGACTATGGCTACACCTTC. It codes for CASSFGTGDYGYTF. The chain joins TRBV7-2 to TRBJ1-2; 8 bases agree with TRBD1. V was clipped by 3 bases and J by 3 bases; unmatched bases: 3. The germline CDR1 and CDR2 sequences are SGHTA and FQGNSA. The CDR3 contains 14 residues.

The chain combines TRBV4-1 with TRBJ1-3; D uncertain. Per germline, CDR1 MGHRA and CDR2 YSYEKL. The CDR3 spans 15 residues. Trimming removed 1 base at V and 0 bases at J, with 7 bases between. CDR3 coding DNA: TGCGCCAGCAGCCAAGGGCTGATCTCTGGAAACACCATATATTTT. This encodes CASSQGLISGNTIYF.

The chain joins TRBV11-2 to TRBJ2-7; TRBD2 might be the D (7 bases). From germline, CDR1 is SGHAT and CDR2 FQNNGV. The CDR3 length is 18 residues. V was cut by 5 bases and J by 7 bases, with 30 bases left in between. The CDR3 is CASSRKPPRAGDKGEQYF. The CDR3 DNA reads TGTGCCAGCAGCCGTAAACCCCCCCGGGCGGGGGACAAGGGTGAGCAGTACTTC.

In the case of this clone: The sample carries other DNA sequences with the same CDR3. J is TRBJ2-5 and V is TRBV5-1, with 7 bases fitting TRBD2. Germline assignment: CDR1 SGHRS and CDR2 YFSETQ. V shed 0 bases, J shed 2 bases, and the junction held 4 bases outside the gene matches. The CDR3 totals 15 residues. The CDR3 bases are TGCGCCAGCAGCTTGGCCCCGGGGGGACAAGAGACCCAGTACTTC. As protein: CASSLAPGGQETQYF.

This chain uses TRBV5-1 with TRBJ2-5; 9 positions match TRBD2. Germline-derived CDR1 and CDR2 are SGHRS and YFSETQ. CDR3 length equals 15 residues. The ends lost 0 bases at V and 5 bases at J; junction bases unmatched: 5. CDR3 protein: CASSLGGGESETQYF. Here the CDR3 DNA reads TGCGCCAGCAGCTTGGGCGGGGGGGAGTCGGAGACCCAGTACTTC.

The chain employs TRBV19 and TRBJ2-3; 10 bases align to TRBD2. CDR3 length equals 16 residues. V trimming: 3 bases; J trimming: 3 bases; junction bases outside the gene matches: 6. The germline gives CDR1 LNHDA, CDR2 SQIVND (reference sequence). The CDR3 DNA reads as TGTGCCAGTAGTATGTTAACTAGCGGGAATACAGATACGCAGTATTTT. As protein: CASSMLTSGNTDTQYF.

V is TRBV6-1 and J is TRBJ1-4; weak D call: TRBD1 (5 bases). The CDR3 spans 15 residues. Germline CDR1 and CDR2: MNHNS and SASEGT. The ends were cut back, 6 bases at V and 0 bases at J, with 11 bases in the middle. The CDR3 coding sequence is TGTGCCAGCAGGACGAGCAGGGCAACTAATGAAAAACTGTTTTTT. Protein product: CASRTSRATNEKLFF.

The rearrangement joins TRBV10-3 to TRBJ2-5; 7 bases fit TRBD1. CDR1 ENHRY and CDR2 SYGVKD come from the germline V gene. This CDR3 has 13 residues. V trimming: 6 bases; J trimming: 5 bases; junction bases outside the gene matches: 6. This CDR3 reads CAIRPRGKETQYF. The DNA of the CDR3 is TGTGCCATCAGACCCAGGGGGAAGGAGACCCAGTACTTC.